What follows are 4 T cell receptor beta chains derived from one specimen sequenced in a study of breast tumors, draining lymph nodes, adjacent tissues. Samples came from axillary lymph nodes draining the breast cancer. TCRdb re-analysed the multiplex PCR reads in MiXCR, keeping a single row per CDR3 protein. Seen here are 70,000 to 85,000 distinct CDR3 sequences, about 21% observed once, and the top ten hold 2.4%. Sequencing was carried out using axillary lymph node tissue. The origin of the receptors is a female donor with breast cancer. Some clones in this sample may be carry-over from other donors' samples.

V and J are TRBV7-8 and TRBJ2-4; 7 bases line up with TRBD1. CDR1 and CDR2 from the germline V gene are SGHVS and FQNEAQ. The V gene end was trimmed by 5 bases and the J gene end by 0 bases; junction bases not matched to a gene: 10. This CDR3 contains 17 residues. In nucleotides, the CDR3 is TGTGCCAGCAGCCAAATACAGGGGAATCTAGCCAAAAACATTCAGTACTTC. Its translation: CASSQIQGNLAKNIQYF.

Remarks on this clonotype: The DNA is left out, because the CDR3 cannot be placed on it with certainty; the CDR3 is given as TCRdb lists it. V and J are TRBV7-3 and TRBJ2-7. The CDR3 spans 19 amino acids, including both terminal residues. The V gene's germline CDR1 is SGHTA and CDR2 FQGTGA. This chain's CDR3 is CASSIYLCSVAAGPYEQYF.

This clonotype has just a few counts. The chain carries TRBV30 and TRBJ2-7; weak D call: TRBD1 (6 bases). The CDR3 sequence is 14 residues long. CDR1 is GTSNPN, CDR2 SVGIG, per germline (reference sequence). Trimming stripped 4 bases from V and 3 bases from J, with 16 bases between. In DNA form, the CDR3 reads TGTGCCTGGAAGGCCGGAAGGGGGTTCTACGAGCAGTACTTC. Protein sequence: CAWKAGRGFYEQYF. The complete variable domain, with remaining parts taken from reference TRBV30 and TRBJ2-7, reads SQTIHQWPATLVQPVGSPLSLECTVEGTSNPNLYWYRQAAGRGLQLLFYSVGIGQISSEVPQNLSASRPQDRQFILSSKKLLLSDSGFYLCAWKAGRGFYEQYFGPGTRLTVT.

This clonotype appeared many times. An end of the junction does not agree with germline; a read error may underlie this. The chain employs TRBV7-7 and TRBJ2-1, with TRBD1 identical over 8 bases. The CDR3 has 14 amino acids. CDR1 and CDR2 from the germline V gene are SSHAT and FNYEAQ (reference sequence). The CDR3 is CASSLSGGANEQFF. CDR3 nucleotides: TGTGCTAGCAGCTTATCAGGGGGCGCGAATGAGCAGTTCTTC.